These 15 T cell receptor beta chains share one sample of origin, sequenced in a study of shared clonotypes between healthy human individuals. Profiling relied on immunoSEQ multiplex PCR, and the TCRdb table lists in-frame clones only, not all of them. This sample has 400,000 to 500,000 clones, with 79% found just once. The sequencing sample was made of PBMCs. These receptors came from a middle-aged woman in good health. Some clones in this sample may be carry-over from other donors' samples.

This chain links TRBV28 with TRBJ1-1, with a tentative D call TRBD1 (6 bases). Germline V CDR1 and CDR2: MDHEN, SYDVKM. The V end was cut by 3 bases, the J end by 8 bases, with 13 bases between. This CDR3 has 13 amino acids. CDR3 nucleotide sequence: TGTGCCAGCAGTTTGGGGCAGGGGCCCGAAGCTTTCTTT. It encodes CASSLGQGPEAFF. The full variable domain, completed using reference TRBV28 and TRBJ1-1, is DVKVTQSSRYLVKRTGEKVFLECVQDMDHENMFWYRQDPGLGLRLIYFSYDVKMKEKGDIPEGYSVSREKKERFSLILESASTNQTSMYLCASSLGQGPEAFFGQGTRLTVV.

J is TRBJ1-2 and V is TRBV15, with TRBD1 identical over 7 bases. This CDR3 has 15 amino acids. After removal of 0 bases from V and 5 bases from J, the junction contained 6 bases not matched to a gene. Per the germline V gene, CDR1 is LNHNV and CDR2 is YYDKDF (reference sequence). This CDR3 reads CATSRDSTGSYGYTF. The CDR3 nucleotides read TGTGCCACCAGCAGAGATTCGACAGGGAGTTATGGCTACACCTTC.

The chain employs TRBV7-9 and TRBJ2-3, with a weak D call TRBD2 (6 bases). This CDR3 region has 14 residues. Germline CDR1 and CDR2: SEHNR and FQNEAQ (reference sequence). Trimming removed 5 bases from V and 3 bases from J, with 12 bases in between. The DNA for the CDR3 is TGTGCCAGCAGCCCGGTGCGGGGTACAGATACGCAGTATTTT. Amino acids: CASSPVRGTDTQYF.

The chain links TRBV9 to TRBJ1-1; maybe TRBD1 (5 bases). The CDR3 is 12 residues long. V was trimmed by 7 bases and J by 2 bases, leaving 9 bases between them. Per germline, CDR1 SGDLS and CDR2 YYNGEE. DNA of the CDR3: TGTGCCAGCGGGGACGGAAACACTGAAGCTTTCTTT. This translates into CASGDGNTEAFF.

This clone was picked up a small number of times. The chain recombines TRBV28 with TRBJ2-2; D may be TRBD1 (6 bases). The V end lost 8 bases, the J end lost 7 bases, and 17 bases lay between the germline ends. The CDR3 consists of 14 residues. The germline V gene encodes CDR1 MDHEN and CDR2 SYDVKM. The CDR3 nucleotides are TGTGCCAGCGGCGAACAGGGTAGAGGCGGGGAGCTGTTTTTT. Translated: CASGEQGRGGELFF.

This rearrangement joins TRBV30 to TRBJ2-7; the D is unclear. CDR1 is GTSNPN, CDR2 SVGIG, per germline (reference sequence). This CDR3 has 15 amino acids. V lost 0 bases and J lost 5, with 17 bases in between. The CDR3 region has the DNA TGTGCCTGGAGTGTCGGCCAGGTCAAACCCCACGAGCAGTACTTC. Its translation is CAWSVGQVKPHEQYF.

The V call is TRBV9, the J call TRBJ2-1; D gene ambiguous. The CDR3 loop spans 16 amino acids. The germline V gene encodes CDR1 SGDLS and CDR2 YYNGEE. V lost 1 base and J lost 3, with 14 bases in between. The CDR3: CASSVSVVTNYNEQFF. The CDR3 bases are TGTGCCAGCAGCGTATCAGTAGTAACGAACTACAATGAGCAGTTCTTC.

Details on this clone: The sample contains more than one DNA sequence encoding this CDR3. The chain links TRBV19 to TRBJ1-5, with D perhaps TRBD1 (5 bases). This CDR3 spans 14 amino acids. The V and J ends lost 5 bases and 4 bases respectively, with 12 bases between them. CDR1 is LNHDA and CDR2 is SQIVND in the germline V gene (reference sequence). This CDR3 is CASSPRQPNQPQHF. The CDR3 DNA is TGTGCCAGTAGTCCGAGACAGCCTAATCAGCCCCAGCATTTT.

This clone appeared a few times. This rearrangement joins TRBV30 to TRBJ2-1; D possibly corresponds to TRBD2 (5 bases). This CDR3 contains 16 residues. The ends were cut back, 2 bases at V and 4 bases at J, with 18 bases in the middle. Per germline, CDR1 GTSNPN and CDR2 SVGIG (reference sequence). DNA for the CDR3: TGTGCCTGGAGTAGTAAAAGGGCGCCGGGATACAATGAGCAGTTCTTC. It translates to CAWSSKRAPGYNEQFF. Full variable domain (missing parts from reference TRBV30 and TRBJ2-1): SQTIHQWPATLVQPVGSPLSLECTVEGTSNPNLYWYRQAAGRGLQLLFYSVGIGQISSEVPQNLSASRPQDRQFILSSKKLLLSDSGFYLCAWSSKRAPGYNEQFFGPGTRLTVL.

The V gene is TRBV6-5, the J gene TRBJ2-6; D call uncertain. CDR3 length equals 15 residues. CDR1 MNHEY and CDR2 SVGAGI come from the germline V gene. Trimming took off 2 bases at V and 0 bases at J, with 5 bases between the two ends. CDR3 in DNA: TGTGCCAGCAGTTACGATACCTCTGGGGCCAACGTCCTGACTTTC. Amino acid sequence: CASSYDTSGANVLTF.

The chain couples TRBV27 to TRBJ1-3; a weak D match, TRBD1 (5 bases). Germline lookup yields CDR1 MNHEY and CDR2 SMNVEV (reference sequence). With 6 bases removed from V and 0 bases from J, the gap between germline ends came to 15 bases. The CDR3 totals 16 residues. The CDR3, as DNA: TGTGCCAGCAGGACCCTTCAGGGCAGCTCTGGAAACACCATATATTTT. It yields the protein CASRTLQGSSGNTIYF.

The V gene is TRBV5-1, the J gene TRBJ2-1; TRBD2 agrees at 14 bases. Losses at the gene ends were 4 bases for V and 6 bases for J; bases not matched to a gene: 9. Per the germline V gene, CDR1 is SGHRS and CDR2 is YFSETQ. This CDR3 is 17 amino acids long. The CDR3 reads CASSPPGLAGVRNEQFF. The CDR3 nucleotides read TGCGCCAGCAGCCCTCCGGGACTAGCGGGAGTTCGCAATGAGCAGTTCTTC. Using reference TRBV5-1 and TRBJ2-1 for the parts outside the CDR3, the full variable domain is KAGVTQTPRYLIKTRGQQVTLSCSPISGHRSVSWYQQTPGQGLQFLFEYFSETQRNKGNFPGRFSGRQFSNSRSEMNVSTLELGDSALYLCASSPPGLAGVRNEQFFGPGTRLTVL.

V and J are TRBV27 and TRBJ2-2, with D possibly called TRBD1 or TRBD2 (7 bases each). Germline CDR1 and CDR2: MNHEY and SMNVEV (reference sequence). This CDR3 spans 16 amino acids. V lost 3 bases and J lost 2, with 13 bases in between. As DNA, the CDR3 is TGTGCCAGCAGTTTGAGCGGGACAGTTAACACCGGGGAGCTGTTTTTT. Its translation is CASSLSGTVNTGELFF.

This clone was counted once. This chain joins TRBV18 and TRBJ1-1, with 7 nucleotides matching TRBD1. There are 13 residues in the CDR3. Unmatched junction bases numbered 3, after V lost 1 base and J lost 7 bases. CDR1 and CDR2 (germline): KGHSH, LQKENI. The CDR3 sequence is CASSPRRDSEAFF. The CDR3 DNA sequence: TGTGCCAGCTCACCACGCCGGGACAGTGAAGCTTTCTTT. Full variable domain (remainder filled in from reference TRBV18 and TRBJ1-1): NAGVMQNPRHLVRRRGQEARLRCSPMKGHSHVYWYRQLPEEGLKFMVYLQKENIIDESGMPKERFSAEFPKEGPSILRIQQVVRGDSAAYFCASSPRRDSEAFFGQGTRLTVV.

V and J are TRBV7-7 and TRBJ2-2; D ambiguous. Germline assignment: CDR1 SSHAT and CDR2 FNYEAQ (reference sequence). V was cut by 1 base and J by 5 bases, with 2 bases left in between. This CDR3 is built from 12 residues. CDR3 DNA: TGTGCCAGCAGCTTAGAGACCGGGGAGCTGTTTTTT. Its protein product is CASSLETGELFF.